One sample yielded the 4 T cell receptor beta chains listed below, sequenced in a study of CD8+ T cells in alopecia areata. RNA, once extracted, was reverse transcribed into cDNA for use as the sequencing template. The assay was immunoSEQ multiplex PCR, and TCRdb's table has in-frame clones only and misses some. This sample has about 200,000 clones, with approximately 60% found just once. Treatment meaning: oral pan-JAK inhibitor, 5-10 mg twice daily. The sample was CD4+ T cells sorted from blood, taken at week 4, from a patient treated with tofacitinib. All receptors derive from a human donor with alopecia areata.

This chain uses TRBV5-1 with TRBJ2-2, with D unresolved. Germline V lookup: CDR1 SGHRS, CDR2 YFSETQ. Between the trimmed V and J ends, which lost 6 bases and 1 base, there was a span of 4 bases. The CDR3 loop spans 12 amino acids. CDR3 loop: CASKLNTGELFF. The DNA for the CDR3 is TGCGCCAGCAAGTTGAACACCGGGGAGCTGTTTTTT.

This clone was detected only a few times. This chain joins TRBV6-1 and TRBJ1-5, with 7 bases identical to TRBD1. The germline V gene has CDR1 MNHNS and CDR2 SASEGT. The V segment lost 4 bases and the J segment 6 bases; nucleotides outside the gene matches: 12. The CDR3 covers 16 residues. In nucleotides, the CDR3 is TGTGCCAGCAGTGGGGGGGGGACAGTCGGCATTCAGCCCCAGCATTTT. Translated: CASSGGGTVGIQPQHF.

This clone has more than one count but fewer than ten. The gene calls are TRBV9 and TRBJ2-5; D tentatively fits TRBD1 or TRBD2 (5 bases each). Trimming left V 4 bases short and J 5 bases short, with 12 bases between. CDR3 length: 13 amino acids. Germline lookup yields CDR1 SGDLS and CDR2 YYNGEE. This CDR3 reads CASSPRREETQYF. The CDR3 coding sequence is TGTGCCAGCAGCCCCCGCAGGGAGGAGACCCAGTACTTC.

This clone was observed a handful of times. This CDR3 is CASSPRLQGLNTEAFF. Written as DNA, the CDR3 is TGTGCCAGCTCACCACGTCTGCAGGGACTGAACACTGAAGCTTTCTTT. This rearrangement joins TRBV18 to TRBJ1-1, with D maybe TRBD1 (5 bases). CDR3 size: 16 residues. The germline V gene has CDR1 KGHSH and CDR2 LQKENI. V lost 1 base, J lost 0 bases, and 12 bases lay in between.